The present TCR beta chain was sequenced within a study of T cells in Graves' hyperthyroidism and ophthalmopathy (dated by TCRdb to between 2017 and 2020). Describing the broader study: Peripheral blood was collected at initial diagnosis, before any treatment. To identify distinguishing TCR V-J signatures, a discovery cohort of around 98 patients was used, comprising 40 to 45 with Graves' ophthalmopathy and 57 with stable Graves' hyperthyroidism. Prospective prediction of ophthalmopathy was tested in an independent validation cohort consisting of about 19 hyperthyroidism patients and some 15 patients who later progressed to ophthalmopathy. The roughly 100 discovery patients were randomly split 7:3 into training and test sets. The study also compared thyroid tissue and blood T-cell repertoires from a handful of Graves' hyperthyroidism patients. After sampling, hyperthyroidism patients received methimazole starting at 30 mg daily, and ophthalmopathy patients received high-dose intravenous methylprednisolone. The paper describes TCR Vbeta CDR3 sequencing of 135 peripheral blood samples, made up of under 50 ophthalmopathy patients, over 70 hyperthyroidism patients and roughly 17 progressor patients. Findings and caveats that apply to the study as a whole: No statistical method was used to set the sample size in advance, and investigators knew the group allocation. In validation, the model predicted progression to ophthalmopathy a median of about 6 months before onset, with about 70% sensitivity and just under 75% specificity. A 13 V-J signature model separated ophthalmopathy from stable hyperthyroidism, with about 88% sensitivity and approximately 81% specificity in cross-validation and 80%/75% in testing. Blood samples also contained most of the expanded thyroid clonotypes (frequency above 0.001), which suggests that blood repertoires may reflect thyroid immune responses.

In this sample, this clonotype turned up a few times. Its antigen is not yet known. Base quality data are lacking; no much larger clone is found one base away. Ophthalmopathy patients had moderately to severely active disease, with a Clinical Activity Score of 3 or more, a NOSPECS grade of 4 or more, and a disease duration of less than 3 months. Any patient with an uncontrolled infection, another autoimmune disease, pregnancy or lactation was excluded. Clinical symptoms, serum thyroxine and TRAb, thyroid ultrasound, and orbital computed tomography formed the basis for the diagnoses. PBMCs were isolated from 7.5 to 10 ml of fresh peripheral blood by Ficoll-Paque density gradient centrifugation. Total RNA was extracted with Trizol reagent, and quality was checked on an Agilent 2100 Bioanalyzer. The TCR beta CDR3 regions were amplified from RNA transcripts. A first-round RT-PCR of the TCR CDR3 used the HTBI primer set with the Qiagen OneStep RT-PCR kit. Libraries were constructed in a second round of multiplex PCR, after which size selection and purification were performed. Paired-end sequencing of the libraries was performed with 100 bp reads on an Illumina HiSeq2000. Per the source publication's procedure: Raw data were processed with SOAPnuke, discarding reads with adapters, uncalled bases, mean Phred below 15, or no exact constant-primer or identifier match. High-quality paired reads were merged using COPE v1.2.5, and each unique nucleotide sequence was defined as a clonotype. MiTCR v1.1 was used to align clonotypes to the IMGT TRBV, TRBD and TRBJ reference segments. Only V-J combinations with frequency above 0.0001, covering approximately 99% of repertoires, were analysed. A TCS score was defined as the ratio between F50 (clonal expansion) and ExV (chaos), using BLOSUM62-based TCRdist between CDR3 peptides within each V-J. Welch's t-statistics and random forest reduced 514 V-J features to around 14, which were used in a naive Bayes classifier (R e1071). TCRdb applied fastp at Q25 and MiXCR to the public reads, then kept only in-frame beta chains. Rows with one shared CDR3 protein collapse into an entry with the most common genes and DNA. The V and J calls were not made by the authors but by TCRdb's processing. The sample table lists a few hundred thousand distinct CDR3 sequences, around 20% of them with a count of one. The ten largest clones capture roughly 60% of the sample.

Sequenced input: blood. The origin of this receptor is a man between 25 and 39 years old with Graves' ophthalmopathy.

Read as DNA, the sequence is TGTGCCAGCGGGCGGGACAGGGGTAATTCACCCCTCCACTTT. Its protein product is CASGRDRGNSPLHF. The V and J genes are TRBV27 and TRBJ1-6; 10 of the junction bases match TRBD1. The germline V end is reduced by 8 bases and the J end by 6 bases; junction bases left unmatched: 4. From the cysteine through the phenylalanine, the CDR3 covers 14 amino acids. Only the CDR3 portion is preserved as DNA: 42 bases, with reading frame beginning at the first base. Via the germline V gene (reference sequence), CDR1 is MNHEY and CDR2 SMNVEV.